This TCR beta chain came from a study of blood T cells in healthy people across ages. Findings and caveats of the study: Higher diversity and more naive CD4+ cells were features of long-lived donors, compared to aged donors. Leaving the PBMCs unsorted stopped any conclusive comparison of naive versus antigen-experienced cells. Diversity estimates drawn from one million T cells were deemed underestimates.

Next came a second PCR, run for about 7 to 12 cycles, which used a sample-barcoded 5' primer along with a J-beta primer mix. TCRdb analysed the 5' RACE reads with MiXCR anew, one entry per CDR3 protein. Of approximately 1.5 million distinct CDR3 sequences in the sample, almost 35% were seen once. This CDR3 comprises 17 residues. V lost 1 base to trimming and J lost 6 bases, with 22 bases between them. The germline V gene encodes CDR1 DFQATT and CDR2 SNEGSKA (reference sequence). In regard to this clonotype: Its cognate antigen is unknown.

No fewer than 5.5 micrograms of total RNA were isolated from every sample. The receptor comes from a woman in her twenties or thirties in good health. The chain carries TRBV20-1 and TRBJ2-1; weak D call: TRBD2 (6 bases). Sequenced material: blood. CDR3 sequence reads: CSARVAAGSGRSNEQFF. CDR3 nucleotide sequence: TGCAGTGCTAGAGTCGCGGCCGGGAGCGGTCGGTCCAATGAGCAGTTCTTC.